This TCR beta chain was documented in a study of early T cells in non-severe SARS-CoV-2 infection. Study-wide background: Bulk RNA isolated from unsorted whole blood underwent sequencing; chains were not paired.

Findings and caveats of the study: Reliance on VDJdb matching favored anti-spike CD8 responses; private and CD4 specificities were missed.

V lost 10 bases and J lost 4, with 10 bases in between. Per germline, CDR1 ENHRY and CDR2 SYGVKD. The CDR3 is made up of 11 amino acids. About this clonotype itself: Its antigen is unknown.

Each cDNA molecule carried a unique molecular identifier. MiXCR, applied by TCRdb to the 5' RACE reads, yields one record per CDR3 protein. The data hold about 100,000 distinct CDR3 sequences, with over 10% observed a single time. Material for sequencing was whole blood. The rearrangement joins TRBV10-3 to TRBJ1-2; D not certain. The clonotype originates from an adult who was a healthcare worker with PCR-confirmed SARS-CoV-2 infection or an uninfected control (not recorded which). The CDR3 sequence: CASSNRYGYTF. CDR3 DNA sequence: TGTGCCAGCTCGAACCGCTATGGCTACACCTTC.